The rows below give T cell receptor beta chains drawn from one sample of a study of blood T cell repertoires in COVID-19. Clones were sequenced by immunoSEQ multiplex PCR, and TCRdb holds only the in-frame ones, with some missing. The profile shows roughly 200,000 clones, approximately 83% of them singletons. Sequencing input: peripheral blood. Every receptor here comes from a human donor in a cohort sampled during active COVID-19. The CDR3 runs from the conserved cysteine through the conserved F or W. D genes are given only for firm matches. The size entry is marked missing in some rows and otherwise reads once, few, many or a size class.

V gene	J gene	clone size	D gene	CDR3 protein	CDR3 DNA
TRBV18	TRBJ1-5	few	NA	CASSGDSNQPQHF	TGTGCCAGCTCAGGAGATAGCAATCAGCCCCAGCATTTT
TRBV5-4	TRBJ1-1	NA	TRBD1	CASSPDRGRMTEAFF	TGTGCCAGCAGCCCGGACAGGGGGCGAATGACTGAAGCTTTCTTT
TRBV24-1	TRBJ2-2	NA	NA	CATSAGGELFF	TGTGCCACCAGTGCCGGCGGGGAGCTGTTTTTT
TRBV5-1	TRBJ2-5	NA	NA	CASSLAGVQETQYF	TGCGCCAGCAGCTTGGCGGGGGTCCAAGAGACCCAGTACTTC
TRBV19	TRBJ2-7	NA	TRBD1	CASSINWDRGRSNYEQYF	TGTGCCAGTAGTATAAATTGGGACAGGGGGCGTAGTAACTACGAGCAGTACTTC
TRBV9	TRBJ1-6	NA	TRBD1	CASSFRQGNSPLHF	TGTGCCAGCAGCTTCCGACAGGGTAATTCACCCCTCCACTTT
TRBV4-1	TRBJ2-2	once	TRBD2	CASSHRGGGGTGELFF	TGCGCCAGCAGCCATCGCGGGGGGGGAGGCACCGGGGAGCTGTTTTTT
TRBV4-3	TRBJ1-4	NA	TRBD1	CASSQGQGSEKLFF	TGCGCCAGCAGCCAAGGACAGGGCAGTGAAAAACTGTTTTTT
TRBV7-2	TRBJ2-3	NA	TRBD2	CASSLGGGATDTQYF	TGTGCCAGCAGCTTAGGCGGGGGGGCAACAGATACGCAGTATTTT
TRBV5-1	TRBJ1-5	NA	TRBD1	CASSSGTGLNQPQHF	TGCGCCAGCAGCTCCGGGACAGGGTTAAATCAGCCCCAGCATTTT
TRBV12-3/TRBV12-4	TRBJ2-7	few	NA	CASSGYRAGEQYF	TGTGCCAGCAGTGGATACAGGGCAGGTGAGCAGTACTTC
TRBV18	TRBJ2-7	NA	TRBD2	CASSPPWTSGRSYEQYF	TGTGCCAGCTCACCCCCGTGGACTAGCGGGAGGTCCTACGAGCAGTACTTC
TRBV6-6	TRBJ2-7	NA	TRBD1	CASSLNRQGNNEQYF	TGTGCCAGCAGTTTAAACAGACAGGGTAACAACGAGCAGTACTTC
TRBV18	TRBJ1-4	NA	TRBD1	CASSPSGTGMVTNEKLFF	TGTGCCAGCTCACCCTCCGGGACAGGGATGGTGACTAATGAAAAACTGTTTTTT
TRBV5-1	TRBJ1-1	once	NA	CASSLGGGYTEAFF	TGCGCCAGCAGCTTGGGAGGGGGTTACACTGAAGCTTTCTTT
TRBV6-2/TRBV6-3	TRBJ2-7	once	TRBD2	CASSFSGGAYEQYF	TGTGCCAGCAGTTTTAGCGGGGGGGCCTACGAGCAGTACTTC
TRBV6-2/TRBV6-3	TRBJ2-2	NA	NA	CATSWGGGTGELFF	TGTGCCACCAGTTGGGGAGGCGGCACCGGGGAGCTGTTTTTT
TRBV28	TRBJ1-3	NA	NA	CASTSGGRAGGNTIYF	TGTGCCAGCACTTCGGGGGGCAGGGCCGGTGGAAACACCATATATTTT
TRBV21-1	TRBJ1-4	NA	NA	CASSKRHRGNEKLFF	TGTGCCAGCAGCAAACGCCACAGGGGGAACGAAAAACTGTTTTTT
TRBV3-1/TRBV3-2	TRBJ2-7	NA	TRBD1	CASSPRQGVSYEQYF	TGTGCCAGCAGCCCTAGACAGGGGGTCTCCTACGAGCAGTACTTC
TRBV9	TRBJ2-3	NA	TRBD1	CASSVRGQTTDTQYF	TGTGCCAGCAGCGTAAGGGGACAGACTACAGATACGCAGTATTTT
TRBV5-6	TRBJ1-1	once	NA	CASSLFLALETEAFF	TGTGCCAGCAGCTTGTTCTTGGCGCTAGAGACTGAAGCTTTCTTT
TRBV3-1/TRBV3-2	TRBJ1-1	once	NA	CASSPGQPTEAFF	TGTGCCAGCAGCCCCGGACAGCCCACTGAAGCTTTCTTT
TRBV3-1/TRBV3-2	TRBJ1-2	NA	NA	CASSQNPQAGYGYTF	TGTGCCAGCAGCCAAAACCCCCAAGCGGGCTATGGCTACACCTTC
TRBV3-1/TRBV3-2	TRBJ1-2	NA	NA	CASSHSPANYGYTF	TGTGCCAGCAGCCATTCCCCAGCTAACTATGGCTACACCTTC
TRBV20-1	TRBJ2-7	NA	NA	CSAATAYEQYF	TGCAGTGCGGCGACAGCCTACGAGCAGTACTTC
TRBV6-5	TRBJ2-2	NA	TRBD1	CASRLQGASTGELFF	TGTGCCAGCAGACTACAGGGGGCGAGCACCGGGGAGCTGTTTTTT
TRBV27	TRBJ2-5	NA	NA	CASSLWSEETQYF	TGTGCCAGCAGTTTATGGTCAGAAGAGACCCAGTACTTC
TRBV6-2/TRBV6-3	TRBJ2-1	once	TRBD2	CASSYSRGSGGPYNEQFF	TGTGCCAGCAGTTACTCCCGAGGGAGCGGGGGCCCCTACAATGAGCAGTTCTTC
TRBV5-5	TRBJ1-1	NA	TRBD1	CASSPLTGKPEAFF	TGTGCCAGCAGCCCACTGACAGGGAAGCCTGAAGCTTTCTTT
TRBV27	TRBJ1-6	NA	TRBD1	CASSDRGGSPLHF	TGTGCCAGCAGTGACAGGGGCGGATCACCCCTCCACTTT
TRBV19	TRBJ2-1	NA	TRBD2	CASSRLAGGSSYNEQFF	TGTGCCAGTAGTCGACTAGCGGGGGGGAGCTCCTACAATGAGCAGTTCTTC
TRBV5-1	TRBJ2-7	NA	TRBD2	CASSSGLAGGRTWVYEQYF	TGCGCCAGCAGCTCCGGACTAGCGGGAGGGAGGACTTGGGTTTACGAGCAGTACTTC
TRBV19	TRBJ2-1	NA	TRBD2	CASSARGGSSYNEQFF	TGTGCCAGTAGTGCCCGGGGCGGGAGCTCCTACAATGAGCAGTTCTTC
TRBV28	TRBJ2-7	NA	NA	CASSKTALSRGEQYF	TGTGCCAGCAGTAAGACCGCCCTATCCCGCGGCGAGCAGTACTTC
TRBV11-3	TRBJ2-7	NA	TRBD2	CASSRGTSGSTEQYF	TGTGCCAGCAGCCGCGGGACTAGCGGGAGTACTGAGCAGTACTTC
TRBV10-2	TRBJ2-1	NA	TRBD2	CASSWTSGSNEQFF	TGCGCCAGCAGTTGGACTAGCGGCTCAAATGAGCAGTTCTTC
TRBV20-1	TRBJ1-1	NA	NA	CSARPGTEAFF	TGCAGTGCTAGACCGGGGACTGAAGCTTTCTTT
TRBV19	TRBJ1-2	NA	TRBD1	CASRGQGGTNYGYTF	TGTGCCAGTAGAGGACAGGGAGGAACTAACTATGGCTACACCTTC
TRBV19	TRBJ2-3	NA	TRBD2	CASSAGGIYTQYF	TGTGCCAGTAGTGCGGGGGGCATTTATACGCAGTATTTT
TRBV19	TRBJ2-1	few	TRBD2	CASSAPPSGYNEQFF	TGTGCCAGTAGCGCCCCGCCTAGCGGGTACAATGAGCAGTTCTTC
TRBV4-3	TRBJ1-4	NA	NA	CASSQNSEKLFF	TGCGCCAGCAGCCAGAACTCCGAAAAACTGTTTTTT
TRBV25-1	TRBJ1-2	NA	TRBD1	CASSGLGTGLDYGYTF	TGTGCCAGCAGTGGTCTAGGGACAGGGTTAGACTATGGCTACACCTTC
TRBV19	TRBJ2-2	once	TRBD1	CASSTPQGPNTGELFF	TGTGCCAGTAGTACTCCACAGGGGCCGAACACCGGGGAGCTGTTTTTT
TRBV9	TRBJ2-7	NA	NA	CASSVEGQTEQYF	TGTGCCAGCAGTGTAGAGGGGCAGACCGAGCAGTACTTC
TRBV4-2	TRBJ2-1	NA	TRBD1	CASSPGGPSHNEQFF	TGTGCCAGCAGCCCAGGGGGTCCGTCACATAATGAGCAGTTCTTC
TRBV5-8	TRBJ2-7	once	TRBD1	CASSRGTGGASYEQYF	TGTGCCAGCAGCCGGGGGACAGGGGGCGCATCCTACGAGCAGTACTTC
TRBV3-1/TRBV3-2	TRBJ1-1	NA	NA	CASSQYGNTGKVAFF	TGTGCCAGCAGCCAATACGGGAATACGGGAAAGGTGGCTTTCTTT
TRBV5-1	TRBJ2-4	NA	NA	CASSSTGRENIQYF	TGCGCCAGCAGCTCAACAGGGAGGGAGAACATTCAGTACTTC
TRBV6-6	TRBJ2-1	once	TRBD1	CASTRTGGYNEQFF	TGTGCCAGCACTCGGACAGGGGGCTACAATGAGCAGTTCTTC